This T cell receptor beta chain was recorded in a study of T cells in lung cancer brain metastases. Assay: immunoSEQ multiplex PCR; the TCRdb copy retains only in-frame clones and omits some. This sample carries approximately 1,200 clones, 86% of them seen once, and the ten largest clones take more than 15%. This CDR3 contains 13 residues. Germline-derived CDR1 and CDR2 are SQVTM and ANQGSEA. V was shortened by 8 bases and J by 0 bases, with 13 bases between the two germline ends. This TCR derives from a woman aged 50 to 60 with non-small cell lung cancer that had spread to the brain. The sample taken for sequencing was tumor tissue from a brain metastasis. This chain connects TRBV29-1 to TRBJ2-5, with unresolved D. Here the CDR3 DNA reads TGCAGCTACTCCCAGTCGTACCAAGAGACCCAGTACTTC. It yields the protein CSYSQSYQETQYF.